Each of the 7 T cell receptor beta chains below was sequenced from the same sample in a study of TIL therapy for anti-PD-1-resistant metastatic lung cancer. Sequencing used immunoSEQ v3. Generated by immunoSEQ multiplex PCR, the TCRdb table keeps only in-frame clones and is missing some. The top ten hold roughly 15% of the sample, which has some 46,000 clones, roughly 85% seen once. Stated time point: pre-treatment sample, taken before nivolumab and TIL therapy. This material consisted of blood, taken at baseline. All receptors come from a man aged 70-80 years with non-small cell lung cancer.

The rearrangement joins TRBV25-1 to TRBJ2-7; D gene unclear. Trimming took 3 bases from V and 3 from J, leaving 12 bases between them. Germline V CDR1 and CDR2: MGHDK, SYGVNS. This CDR3 has 14 residues. DNA of the CDR3: TGTGCCAGCAGTGATGGCCCTCCAAGCTACGAGCAGTACTTC. Its protein product is CASSDGPPSYEQYF.

V gene TRBV6-5 combines with J gene TRBJ2-1; D may be TRBD2 (6 bases). V dropped 2 bases and J dropped 0 bases, with 8 bases sitting between them. Germline CDR1 is MNHEY and CDR2 is SVGAGI. The CDR3 extends over 15 amino acids. The CDR3 sequence is CASSYDGSSYNEQFF. The CDR3, as DNA: TGTGCCAGCAGTTACGACGGGAGCTCCTACAATGAGCAGTTCTTC.

This chain uses TRBV5-1 with TRBJ2-4; maybe TRBD2 (6 bases). CDR3 length equals 19 residues. V was shortened by 0 bases and J by 2 bases, with 21 bases between the two germline ends. The germline CDR1 and CDR2 sequences are SGHRS and YFSETQ. CDR3 protein: CASSLESGGPGSPKNIQYF. The CDR3 DNA reads TGCGCCAGCAGCTTGGAAAGTGGAGGGCCTGGATCCCCCAAAAACATTCAGTACTTC.

This clone came up a few times. V usage is TRBV28 and J usage is TRBJ1-1; D is perhaps TRBD1 (6 bases). The V end was cut by 3 bases, the J end by 0 bases, with 17 bases between. The CDR3 is 17 amino acids. Germline lookup yields CDR1 MDHEN and CDR2 SYDVKM. CDR3: CASSLAGVERMNTEAFF. In DNA form, the CDR3 reads TGTGCCAGCAGTTTGGCAGGGGTAGAGAGAATGAACACTGAAGCTTTCTTT.

The V call is TRBV29-1, the J call TRBJ2-5; D possibly corresponds to TRBD2 (5 bases). V was shortened by 7 bases and J by 3 bases, with 15 bases between the two germline ends. The CDR3 sequence is 13 residues long. Looked up from germline, CDR1 is SQVTM and CDR2 is ANQGSEA. CDR3: CSESKGAEETQYF. The CDR3 coding sequence is TGCAGCGAGTCAAAAGGAGCGGAAGAGACCCAGTACTTC.

The chain has TRBV18 and TRBJ2-7, with TRBD1 matching over 9 bases. CDR1 is KGHSH and CDR2 is LQKENI in the germline V gene. The J segment lost 4 bases and the V segment lost 3 bases, leaving 10 bases of the junction unmatched. The CDR3 contains 16 residues. The CDR3 loop reads CASSPSRDRVYYEQYF. The CDR3 DNA is TGTGCCAGCTCACCGTCCCGGGACAGGGTTTATTACGAGCAGTACTTC.

This clone was seen only a few times. The gene calls are TRBV4-1 and TRBJ1-2; possible D gene TRBD1, 5 bases. V lost 4 bases and J 5 bases, leaving 14 bases between the germline ends. This CDR3 is 14 amino acids long. Germline V gene lookup returns CDR1 MGHRA and CDR2 YSYEKL. Here the CDR3 reads CASSPALGRYGYTF. The CDR3 coding sequence is TGCGCCAGCAGCCCCGCCCTGGGGCGATATGGCTACACCTTC.